These T cell receptor beta chains were read from a single sample in a study of cytomegalovirus exposure and HLA in healthy donors. TCRdb keeps only in-frame clones here, not all; method: immunoSEQ multiplex PCR. Of 42,000 or so clones in the sample, approximately 55% were seen once. Sequenced: PBMCs. The receptors shown here come from a human donor in good health. The CDR3 runs from the conserved cysteine through the conserved F or W. The D gene is left open where the match is weak. The size of a clone is reported for some rows only, either as once, few or many, or as a class for expanded clones.

J | D | size | V | DNA | CDR3
TRBJ1-2 | NA | few | TRBV7-8 | TGTGCCAGCAGCTTGGGGGGATCCTACGGCGGTAACTATGGCTACACCTTC | CASSLGGSYGGNYGYTF
TRBJ1-2 | NA | NA | TRBV5-1 | TGCGCCAGCAGCTTTGGAAGGACAGCCAACTATGGCTACACCTTC | CASSFGRTANYGYTF
TRBJ2-1 | TRBD1 | medium-sized | TRBV27 | TGTGCCAGCAGTCCGGGACAGACTCTCTCCTACAATGAGCAGTTCTTC | CASSPGQTLSYNEQFF
TRBJ2-2 | TRBD2 | NA | TRBV5-1 | TGCGCCAGCAGCTCCATGGGGGGGTCGCTTCCAACCGGGGAGCTGTTTTTT | CASSSMGGSLPTGELFF
TRBJ2-5 | NA | NA | TRBV11-3 | TGTGCCAGCAGCTTAGGAAGGCAGGGAGAGACCCAGTACTTC | CASSLGRQGETQYF
TRBJ1-3 | NA | few | TRBV9 | TGTGCCAGCAGCGTAGAGGGCAGGGCCTCTGGAAACACCATATATTTT | CASSVEGRASGNTIYF
TRBJ2-1 | NA | NA | TRBV6-1 | TGTGCCAGCAGTGAAGCGGGGGGGCCTTTTGAGCAGTTCTTC | CASSEAGGPFEQFF
TRBJ2-3 | TRBD2 | NA | TRBV14 | TGTGCCAGCAGCCAAACTAGCGGGGCCCCAGCTACGCAGTATTTT | CASSQTSGAPATQYF
TRBJ1-2 | NA | NA | TRBV5-6 | TGTGCCAGCAGCGCCCAGGGTTTTAGTGGGGATTATGGCTACACCTTC | CASSAQGFSGDYGYTF
TRBJ2-3 | TRBD1 | NA | TRBV14 | TGTGCCAGCAGCCGCCACCCGGGACAGATGTTAGATACGCAGTATTTT | CASSRHPGQMLDTQYF
TRBJ2-3 | TRBD2 | few | TRBV4-3 | TGCGCCAGCAGCCAAGAACTAGCGGGAGGGCCAGATACGCAGTATTTT | CASSQELAGGPDTQYF
TRBJ2-7 | TRBD2 | NA | TRBV7-2 | TGTGCCAGCAGCCGAGGGAGGGTAGCGGGCACCTACGAGCAGTACTTC | CASSRGRVAGTYEQYF
TRBJ1-1 | NA | few | TRBV7-9 | TGTGCCAGCAGCCCCGGTGAAGGGGGACGAACTGAAGCTTTCTTT | CASSPGEGGRTEAFF
TRBJ2-1 | NA | few | TRBV29-1 | TGCAGCGTTGAAGGTAGGGGGGGGAATGAGCAGTTCTTC | CSVEGRGGNEQFF
TRBJ2-2 | TRBD1 | NA | TRBV7-9 | TGTGCCAGCAGTGGACAGGGTGGAACCGGGGAGCTGTTTTTT | CASSGQGGTGELFF
TRBJ1-4 | NA | few | TRBV30 | TGTGCCTGGAGTGCATCTTGGGGAGGGCCCGGTGAAAAACTGTTTTTT | CAWSASWGGPGEKLFF
TRBJ1-1 | NA | NA | TRBV9 | TGTGCCAGCAGCGGACGGACAAACACTGAAGCTTTCTTT | CASSGRTNTEAFF
TRBJ2-5 | TRBD2 | NA | TRBV9 | TGTGCCAGCAACTATTTTGGACTAGCGGGGAAAGAGACCCAGTACTTC | CASNYFGLAGKETQYF
TRBJ2-1 | NA | few | TRBV21-1 | TGTGCCAGCAGCAAGGAAACAGGTCCGTTCTTC | CASSKETGPFF
TRBJ1-1 | NA | NA | TRBV28 | TGTGCCAGCAGCCTCGCGCTTCTTGCCGCTGAAGCTTTCTTT | CASSLALLAAEAFF
TRBJ1-2 | NA | NA | TRBV30 | TGTGCCTGGAACGTGGGGCAGGGGTGGGGCTACACCTTC | CAWNVGQGWGYTF
TRBJ2-7 | TRBD2 | NA | TRBV5-6 | TGTGCCAGCGGGACTAGCGGCCGGCGGGAATACGAGCAGTACTTC | CASGTSGRREYEQYF
TRBJ2-5 | TRBD1 | once | TRBV6-6 | TGTGCCAGCGGAGACAGGGGGGGAATGGAGACCCAGTACTTC | CASGDRGGMETQYF
TRBJ1-5 | NA | NA | TRBV15 | TGTGCCACCAGCAGAGGGACACACCAGGAACATCAGCCCCAGCATTTT | CATSRGTHQEHQPQHF
TRBJ2-1 | NA | NA | TRBV2 | TGTGCCAGCAGCCCAATAGACAATGAGCAGTTCTTC | CASSPIDNEQFF
TRBJ2-7 | TRBD2 | NA | TRBV18 | TGTGCCAGCTCACCCCAGGGAAGCGGGAAAGCCGAGCAGTACTTC | CASSPQGSGKAEQYF
TRBJ1-4 | NA | NA | TRBV7-2 | TGTGCCAGCAGCCTGAGGGAGGGACCCTCCTCGAGAAAACTGTTTTTT | CASSLREGPSSRKLFF
TRBJ1-5 | NA | once | TRBV15 | TGTGCCACCAGCAGAGATAGCTGGGGAGATCAGCCCCAGCATTTT | CATSRDSWGDQPQHF
TRBJ2-2 | NA | few | TRBV7-3 | TGTGCCAGCAAAGGAGGGGGGGGCCTATCGGGGGAGCTGTTTTTT | CASKGGGGLSGELFF
TRBJ2-7 | TRBD1 | NA | TRBV5-1 | TGCGCCAGCAGCGCCCTGCCGGGACAGGGAGCCTACGAGCAGTACTTC | CASSALPGQGAYEQYF